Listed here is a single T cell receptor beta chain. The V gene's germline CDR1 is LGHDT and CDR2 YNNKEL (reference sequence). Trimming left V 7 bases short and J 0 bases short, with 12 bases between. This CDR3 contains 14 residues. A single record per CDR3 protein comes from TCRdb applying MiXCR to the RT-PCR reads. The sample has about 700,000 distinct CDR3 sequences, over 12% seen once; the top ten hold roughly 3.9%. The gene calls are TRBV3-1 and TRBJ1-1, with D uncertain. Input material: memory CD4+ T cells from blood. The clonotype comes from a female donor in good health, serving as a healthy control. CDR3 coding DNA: TGTGCCAGCACCCCCTCAGAGATGAACACTGAAGCTTTCTTT. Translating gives CASTPSEMNTEAFF.